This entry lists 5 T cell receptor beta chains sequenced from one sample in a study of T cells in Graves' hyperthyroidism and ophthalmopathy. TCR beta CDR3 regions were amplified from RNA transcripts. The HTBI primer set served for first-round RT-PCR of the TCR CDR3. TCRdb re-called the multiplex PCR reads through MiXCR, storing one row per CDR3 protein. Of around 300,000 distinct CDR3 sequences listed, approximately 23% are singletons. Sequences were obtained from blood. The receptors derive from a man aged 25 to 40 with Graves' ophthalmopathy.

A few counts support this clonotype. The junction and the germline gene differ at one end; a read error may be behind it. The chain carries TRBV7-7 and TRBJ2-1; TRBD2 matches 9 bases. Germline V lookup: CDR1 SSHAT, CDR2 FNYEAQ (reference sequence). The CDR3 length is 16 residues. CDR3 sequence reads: CASSSQLAGTYNEQFF. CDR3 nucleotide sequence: TGTGCTAGCAGCTCCCAGCTAGCGGGGACTTACAATGAGCAGTTCTTC.

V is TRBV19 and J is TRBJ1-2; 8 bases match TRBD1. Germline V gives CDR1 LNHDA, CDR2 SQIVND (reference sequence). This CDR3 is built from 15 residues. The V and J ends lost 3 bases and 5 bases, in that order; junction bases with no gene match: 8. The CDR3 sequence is CASSIQGQGTYGYTF. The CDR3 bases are TGTGCCAGTAGTATTCAAGGACAGGGAACATATGGCTACACCTTC.

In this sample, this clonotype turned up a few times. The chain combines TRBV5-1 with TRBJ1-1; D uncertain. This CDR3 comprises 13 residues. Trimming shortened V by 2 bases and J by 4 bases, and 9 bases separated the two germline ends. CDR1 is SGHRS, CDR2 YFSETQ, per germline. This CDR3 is CASSFWGGTEAFF. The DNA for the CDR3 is TGCGCCAGCAGCTTCTGGGGTGGCACTGAAGCTTTCTTT. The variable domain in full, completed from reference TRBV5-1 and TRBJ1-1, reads KAGVTQTPRYLIKTRGQQVTLSCSPISGHRSVSWYQQTPGQGLQFLFEYFSETQRNKGNFPGRFSGRQFSNSRSEMNVSTLELGDSALYLCASSFWGGTEAFFGQGTRLTVV.

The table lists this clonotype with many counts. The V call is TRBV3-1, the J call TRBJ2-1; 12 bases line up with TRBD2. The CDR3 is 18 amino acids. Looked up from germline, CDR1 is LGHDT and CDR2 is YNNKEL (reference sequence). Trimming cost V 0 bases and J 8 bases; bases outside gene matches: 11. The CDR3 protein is CASSQDLTSGRSKDEQFF. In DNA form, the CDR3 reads TGTGCCAGCAGCCAAGACCTGACTAGCGGGAGATCGAAGGATGAGCAGTTCTTC.

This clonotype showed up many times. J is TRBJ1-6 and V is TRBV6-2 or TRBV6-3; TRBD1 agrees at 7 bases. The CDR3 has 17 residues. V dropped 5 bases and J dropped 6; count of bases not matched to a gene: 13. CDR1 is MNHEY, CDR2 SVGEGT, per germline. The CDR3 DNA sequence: TGTGCCAGCAGTCCCGAGGGGGCTGTCCGTCGTAATTCACCCCTCCACTTT. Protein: CASSPEGAVRRNSPLHF.